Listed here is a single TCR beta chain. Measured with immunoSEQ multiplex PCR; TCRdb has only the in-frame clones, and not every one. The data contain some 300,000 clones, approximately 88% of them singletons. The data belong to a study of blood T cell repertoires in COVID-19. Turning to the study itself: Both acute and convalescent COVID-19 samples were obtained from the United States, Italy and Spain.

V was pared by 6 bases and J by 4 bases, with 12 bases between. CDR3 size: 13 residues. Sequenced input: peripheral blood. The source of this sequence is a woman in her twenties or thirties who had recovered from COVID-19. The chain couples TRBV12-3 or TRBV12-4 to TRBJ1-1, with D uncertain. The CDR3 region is CASSLRGVTEAFF. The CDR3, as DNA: TGTGCCAGCAGCCTTCGCGGGGTCACTGAAGCTTTCTTT.